A selection of T cell receptor beta chains follows, all from one sample in a study of CD8+ T cells in alopecia areata. Sequencing used immunoSEQ multiplex PCR; TCRdb keeps in-frame clones, though not all of them. The table has approximately 210,000 clones, about three fifths seen once. This specimen was CD4+ T cells sorted from blood, taken at week 24, from a patient treated with tofacitinib. These receptor sequences come from a human donor with alopecia areata. CDR3s include the opening cysteine and the closing phenylalanine or tryptophan. Each record gives: D gene, clone size, V gene, J gene, CDR3 DNA, CDR3 protein. The D gene is left open where the match is weak. Rows give clone size only sometimes, using once, few, many, or a class for an expanded clone.

-	-	TRBV29-1	TRBJ1-2	TGCAGCGTTGAAACTGCGACAGATGGCTATGGCTACACCTTC	CSVETATDGYGYTF
TRBD1	-	TRBV5-4	TRBJ1-2	TGTGCCAGCAGTCGCGACAGGGCCGGTGGCTACACCTTC	CASSRDRAGGYTF
-	-	TRBV2	TRBJ1-5	TGTGCCAGCAAGGCTAGGGAAACAAATCAGCCCCAGCATTTT	CASKARETNQPQHF
-	once	TRBV5-6	TRBJ1-1	TGTGCCAGCAGCTTACTCGGGGGCGATCGGTTGACTGAAGCTTTCTTT	CASSLLGGDRLTEAFF
-	many	TRBV10-3	TRBJ2-5	TGTGCCATCAGTGGAGGGCCGCCGGCGGAGACCCAGTACTTC	CAISGGPPAETQYF
-	-	TRBV29-1	TRBJ1-1	TGCAGCGTTGCTAGGACTAATGAAGCTTTCTTT	CSVARTNEAFF
-	-	TRBV10-3	TRBJ2-5	TGTGCCATCAGTGAGCTGGGGACGTCCCAGTACTTC	CAISELGTSQYF
TRBD1	-	TRBV15	TRBJ2-2	TGTGCCACCAGCAGGGGAGGACAGGGAATCACCGGGGAGCTGTTTTTT	CATSRGGQGITGELFF
-	-	TRBV2	TRBJ2-2	TGTGCCAGCAGAGAGGGCCGGGGGCATACCGGGGAGCTGTTTTTT	CASREGRGHTGELFF
TRBD1	-	TRBV29-1	TRBJ2-7	TGCAGCGTTGAGGGCCAGGGGGTTGGCTACGAGCAGTACTTC	CSVEGQGVGYEQYF
-	-	TRBV9	TRBJ1-5	TGTGCCAGCAGCGTAGCTTCAGGGAGTAATCAGCCCCAGCATTTT	CASSVASGSNQPQHF
-	few	TRBV10-3	TRBJ1-5	TGTGCCATCAGTGAGTTCGACCGATCTCAGCCCCAGCATTTT	CAISEFDRSQPQHF
TRBD1	few	TRBV5-1	TRBJ1-2	TGCGCCAGCAGCCAAACGACAGGGGCAGCTAACTATGGCTACACCTTC	CASSQTTGAANYGYTF
TRBD2	-	TRBV29-1	TRBJ2-5	TGCAGCGTCCGGGGCGGGGGTCGAGAGACCCAGTACTTC	CSVRGGGRETQYF
TRBD1	-	TRBV5-6	TRBJ1-2	TGTGCCAGCAGCCCGACGGACAGGGGAAGGGCTAACTATGGCTACACCTTC	CASSPTDRGRANYGYTF
TRBD1	few	TRBV12-5	TRBJ2-7	TGTGCTAGTGGTTCAGGGGGCCACCTGGAGCAGTACTTC	CASGSGGHLEQYF
-	-	TRBV4-3	TRBJ1-6	TGCGCCAGCAGCCAAGAATCGCGGGCCGAGTATTCACCCCTCCACTTT	CASSQESRAEYSPLHF
TRBD1	-	TRBV6-5	TRBJ1-2	TGTGCCAGCAGTTTGGGACAGGGGGATGGCTACACCTTC	CASSLGQGDGYTF
TRBD1	-	TRBV30	TRBJ2-2	TGTGCCTGGACCCCGGGACAGGGTGGCGGGGAGCTGTTTTTT	CAWTPGQGGGELFF
TRBD2	-	TRBV29-1	TRBJ2-3	TGCAGCGTCGCCACTAGCGTCGGTGATACGCAGTATTTT	CSVATSVGDTQYF
-	many	TRBV30	TRBJ2-1	TGTGCCTGGAGTGACAGGAGGAATGAGCAGTTCTTC	CAWSDRRNEQFF
TRBD1	-	TRBV19	TRBJ1-1	TGTGCCAGTAGAACCCAGGGGGTTGGCACTGAAGCTTTCTTT	CASRTQGVGTEAFF
TRBD1	-	TRBV10-3	TRBJ2-1	TGTGCCATCAATGTCGGGGCAGGGGGTGTGAATGAGCAGTTCTTC	CAINVGAGGVNEQFF
-	few	TRBV20-1	TRBJ1-1	TGCAGTGCTAGAGATCTCCCTGAAGCTTTCTTT	CSARDLPEAFF
-	once	TRBV29-1	TRBJ1-2	TGCAGCGTTGTAGTACCACCCGGACGGTATGGCTACACCTTC	CSVVVPPGRYGYTF
-	-	TRBV30	TRBJ1-5	TGTGCCTGGAGTGTACCGGGGGGCGTTCAGCCCCAGCATTTT	CAWSVPGGVQPQHF
-	few	TRBV29-1	TRBJ2-3	TGCAGCGTCGCGGGGACTAGCACAGATACGCAGTATTTT	CSVAGTSTDTQYF
TRBD2	-	TRBV11-2	TRBJ2-7	TGTGCCAGCAGCTTACGGCGGGGGATCACCTACGAGCAGTACTTC	CASSLRRGITYEQYF
-	-	TRBV11-2	TRBJ1-5	TGTGCCAGCAGCCCCTACCCTGATCAGCCCCAGCATTTT	CASSPYPDQPQHF
-	-	TRBV30	TRBJ1-1	TGTGCCTGGAGTGTACTTCAAGGCGGTGAAGCTTTCTTT	CAWSVLQGGEAFF
-	few	TRBV11-2	TRBJ2-2	TGTGCCAGCAGCCCCCGAATCGGGGAGCTGTTTTTT	CASSPRIGELFF
-	few	TRBV29-1	TRBJ2-3	TGCAGCGTTGGGGCCGCAGATACGCAGTATTTT	CSVGAADTQYF
TRBD1	-	TRBV5-1	TRBJ1-1	TGCGCCAGCAGCTTAGACAGGGGAAACACTGAAGCTTTCTTT	CASSLDRGNTEAFF
-	-	TRBV5-6	TRBJ1-1	TGTGCCAGCAGCTTGGCCGGGGGCCCAGAGAACACTGAAGCTTTCTTT	CASSLAGGPENTEAFF
-	-	TRBV15	TRBJ2-6	TGTGCCACCAGCAGAGGTACCACAGGGTCTGGGGCCAACGTCCTGACTTTC	CATSRGTTGSGANVLTF
-	few	TRBV6-1	TRBJ2-5	TGTGCCAGCAGTTCACCAGACGGGGTTGAGACCCAGTACTTC	CASSSPDGVETQYF
TRBD1	-	TRBV30	TRBJ2-2	TGTGCCTGGACCGGGACAGGGAGCCCCGGGGAGCTGTTTTTT	CAWTGTGSPGELFF
-	-	TRBV29-1	TRBJ1-1	TGCAGCGTCACCCTGGGGCGGAACACTGAAGCTTTCTTT	CSVTLGRNTEAFF
-	once	TRBV18	TRBJ2-3	TGTGCCAGCTCCCCATGGGGAGATACGCAGTATTTT	CASSPWGDTQYF
TRBD2	-	TRBV27	TRBJ2-3	TGTGCCAGCAGTTTAAAGGTCGGGGGGGGAAGCACAGATACGCAGTATTTT	CASSLKVGGGSTDTQYF
TRBD1	few	TRBV5-1	TRBJ2-5	TGCGCCACCGCTACCACGGTGATGGACAGGACGCAAGAGACCCAGTACTTC	CATATTVMDRTQETQYF
TRBD1	-	TRBV10-2	TRBJ1-6	TGCGCCAGCAGGGACGGACAGGGAGGTTCACCCCTCCACTTT	CASRDGQGGSPLHF
TRBD1	few	TRBV18	TRBJ1-6	TGTGCCAGCTCACCAACGTCGGGACAGGGACCGACTTTT	CASSPTSGQGPTF
-	-	TRBV5-1	TRBJ2-5	TGCGCCAGCAGCCTATGGACAGCACAAGAGACCCAGTACTTC	CASSLWTAQETQYF
TRBD1	many	TRBV6-1	TRBJ1-1	TGTGCCAGCAGGGACAGGGCCGCCACTGAAGCTTTCTTT	CASRDRAATEAFF
-	once	TRBV30	TRBJ2-7	TGTGCCTGGAGTGCGGCAGGGGCCTACGAGCAGTACTTC	CAWSAAGAYEQYF